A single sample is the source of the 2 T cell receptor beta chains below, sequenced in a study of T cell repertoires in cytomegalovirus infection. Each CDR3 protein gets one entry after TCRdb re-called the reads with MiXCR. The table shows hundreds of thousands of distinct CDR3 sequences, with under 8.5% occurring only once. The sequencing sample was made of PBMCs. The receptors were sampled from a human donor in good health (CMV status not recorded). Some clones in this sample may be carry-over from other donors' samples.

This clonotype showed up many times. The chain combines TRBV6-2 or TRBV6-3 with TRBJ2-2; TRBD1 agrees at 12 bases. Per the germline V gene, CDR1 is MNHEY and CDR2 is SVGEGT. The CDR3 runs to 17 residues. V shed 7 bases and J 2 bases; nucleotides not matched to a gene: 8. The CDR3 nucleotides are TGTGCCAGCAAACCCTTGGGGACAGGGGGCAACACCGGGGAGCTGTTTTTT. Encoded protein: CASKPLGTGGNTGELFF.

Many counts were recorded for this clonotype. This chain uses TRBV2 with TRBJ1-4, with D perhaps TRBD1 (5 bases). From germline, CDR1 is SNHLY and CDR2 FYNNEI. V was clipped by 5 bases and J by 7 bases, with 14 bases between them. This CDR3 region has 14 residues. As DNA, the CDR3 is TGTGCCAGCAGTTCTCCAGGGTTAGTTGAAAAACTGTTTTTT. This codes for CASSSPGLVEKLFF.